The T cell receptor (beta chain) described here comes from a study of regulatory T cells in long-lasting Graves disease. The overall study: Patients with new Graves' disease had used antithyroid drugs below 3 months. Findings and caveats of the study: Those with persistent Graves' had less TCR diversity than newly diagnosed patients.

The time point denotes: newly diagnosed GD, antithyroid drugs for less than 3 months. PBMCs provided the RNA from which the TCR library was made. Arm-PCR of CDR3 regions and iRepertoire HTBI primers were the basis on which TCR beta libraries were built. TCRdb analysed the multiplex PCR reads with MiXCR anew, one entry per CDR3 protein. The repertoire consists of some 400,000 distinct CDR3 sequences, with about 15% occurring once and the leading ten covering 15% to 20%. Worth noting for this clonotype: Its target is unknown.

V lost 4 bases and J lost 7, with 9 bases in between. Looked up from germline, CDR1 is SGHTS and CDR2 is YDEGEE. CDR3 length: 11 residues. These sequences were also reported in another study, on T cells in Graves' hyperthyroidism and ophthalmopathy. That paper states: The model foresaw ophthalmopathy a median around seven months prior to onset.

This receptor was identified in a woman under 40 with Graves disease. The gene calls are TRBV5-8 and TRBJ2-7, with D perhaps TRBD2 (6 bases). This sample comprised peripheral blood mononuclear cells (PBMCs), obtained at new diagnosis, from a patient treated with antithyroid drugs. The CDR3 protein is CASSRSGEQYF. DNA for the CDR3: TGTGCCAGCAGCCGAAGCGGGGAGCAGTACTTC.